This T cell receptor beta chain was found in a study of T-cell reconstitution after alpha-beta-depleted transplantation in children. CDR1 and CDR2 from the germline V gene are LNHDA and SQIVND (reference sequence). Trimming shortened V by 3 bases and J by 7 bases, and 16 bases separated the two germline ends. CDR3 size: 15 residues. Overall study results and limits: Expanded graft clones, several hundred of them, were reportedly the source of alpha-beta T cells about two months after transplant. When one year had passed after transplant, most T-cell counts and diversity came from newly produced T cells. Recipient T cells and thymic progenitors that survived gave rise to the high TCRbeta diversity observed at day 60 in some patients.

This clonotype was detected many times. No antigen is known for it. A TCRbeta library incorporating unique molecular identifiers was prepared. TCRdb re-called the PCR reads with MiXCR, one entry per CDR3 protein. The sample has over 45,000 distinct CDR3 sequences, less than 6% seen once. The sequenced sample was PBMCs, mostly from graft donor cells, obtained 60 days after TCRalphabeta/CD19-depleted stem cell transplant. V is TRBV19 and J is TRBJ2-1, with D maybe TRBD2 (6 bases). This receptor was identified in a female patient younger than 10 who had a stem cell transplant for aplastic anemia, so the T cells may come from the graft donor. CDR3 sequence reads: CASSIGETRWNEQFF. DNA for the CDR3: TGTGCCAGTAGTATCGGTGAGACTAGATGGAATGAGCAGTTCTTC.